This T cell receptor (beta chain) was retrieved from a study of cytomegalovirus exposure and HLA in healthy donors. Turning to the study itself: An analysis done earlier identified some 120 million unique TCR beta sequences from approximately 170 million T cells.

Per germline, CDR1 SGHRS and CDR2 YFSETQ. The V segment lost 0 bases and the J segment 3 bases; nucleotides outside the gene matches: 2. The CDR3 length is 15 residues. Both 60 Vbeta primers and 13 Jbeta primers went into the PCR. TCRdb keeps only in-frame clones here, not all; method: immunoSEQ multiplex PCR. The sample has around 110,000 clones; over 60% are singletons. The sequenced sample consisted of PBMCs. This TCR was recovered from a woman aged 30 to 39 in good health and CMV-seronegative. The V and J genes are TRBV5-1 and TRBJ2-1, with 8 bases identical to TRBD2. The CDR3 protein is CASSLGLALYNEQFF. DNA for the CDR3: TGCGCCAGCAGCTTGGGACTAGCGCTCTACAATGAGCAGTTCTTC.